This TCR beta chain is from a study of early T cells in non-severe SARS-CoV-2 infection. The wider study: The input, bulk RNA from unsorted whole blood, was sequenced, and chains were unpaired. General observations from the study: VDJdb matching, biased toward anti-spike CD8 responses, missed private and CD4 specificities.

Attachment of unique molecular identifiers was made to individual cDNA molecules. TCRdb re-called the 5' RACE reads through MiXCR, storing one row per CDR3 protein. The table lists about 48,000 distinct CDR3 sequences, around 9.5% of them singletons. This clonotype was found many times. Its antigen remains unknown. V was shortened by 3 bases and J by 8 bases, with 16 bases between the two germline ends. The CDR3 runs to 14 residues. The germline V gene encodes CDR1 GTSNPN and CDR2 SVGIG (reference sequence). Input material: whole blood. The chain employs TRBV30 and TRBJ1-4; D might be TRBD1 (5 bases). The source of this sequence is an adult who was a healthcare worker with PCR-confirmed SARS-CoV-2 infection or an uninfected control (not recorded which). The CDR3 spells CAWRPGLQWEKLFF. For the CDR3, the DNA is TGTGCCTGGAGGCCGGGACTCCAGTGGGAAAAACTGTTTTTT.